The clone carrying this TCR beta chain was seen repeatedly, ten times or more. The trim removed 7 bases at V and 6 bases at J, leaving 16 bases unmatched. The CDR3 extends over 16 amino acids. Germline CDR1 reads MNHNS; CDR2 reads SASEGT. TCRdb itself ran the RT-PCR reads through MiXCR, one entry per CDR3 protein. The sample has roughly 230,000 distinct CDR3 sequences, 13% to 15% seen once. The data were taken from a study of patients and donors after allogeneic stem cell transplantation. The sequencing sample was made of blood, either unsorted or a sorted T cell fraction (not recorded which). The V gene is TRBV6-1, the J gene TRBJ2-7, with TRBD2 identical over 9 bases. This sequence was found in a human donor who was either an allogeneic HSCT recipient or a stem cell or donor lymphocyte infusion donor (not recorded which). It is not recorded whose cells these are; they may come from a transplant donor. CDR3 in amino acids: CASKRKGSGGSGEQYF. CDR3 DNA: TGTGCCAGCAAGAGGAAGGGAAGCGGGGGGAGTGGCGAGCAGTACTTC.